This T cell receptor (beta chain) was identified during a study of T cell repertoires in cytomegalovirus infection (dated by TCRdb to about 2019). About the investigation overall: Donor HLA type was relevant to the analysis, as public TCR beta signatures indicated carriage of CMV infection together with the matching HLA type. Points the paper makes about the study in general: The ex vivo response was dominated by HLA-C-restricted CMV-specific TCR beta clonotypes, and the single most frequent clonotype in two of eight donors was supplied by these HLA-C-restricted clonotypes. Carriers of CMV infection plus the relevant HLA type were discriminated by the cumulative frequency of public TCR beta family members in the study cohort and in an independent roughly 350-donor cohort.

This clonotype came up many times. Its specific antigen is unknown. No base quality values were provided; no much bigger clone lies one nucleotide off. The germline V end is reduced by 7 bases and the J end by 6 bases; junction bases left unmatched: 13. The CDR3 has 15 amino acids, counting the end cysteine and phenylalanine. The sequence is cut down to CDR3 DNA, 45 bases in frame from base 1. CDR1 DFQATT and CDR2 SNEGSKA are derived from the germline V gene (reference sequence). The reads were generated on an Illumina HiSeq 1500. Using fastp trimming at Q25 and MiXCR clonotype assembly, TCRdb reanalyzed the public sequencing data and kept in-frame beta chains. Each CDR3 protein gets just one entry, which takes the most common genes and DNA from the rows behind it. For this sample the table gives about 300,000 distinct CDR3 sequences, of which approximately 8.9% were detected only once. The top ten clones comprise over 2.5% of the sample.

The chain employs TRBV20-1 and TRBJ1-5; 9 bases in the middle match TRBD1. This TCR derives from a human donor in good health (CMV status not recorded). Some clones in this sample may be carry-over from other donors' samples. Sample: PBMCs. The nucleotide sequence is TGCAGTGTTACGTCCCGGGACAGGGCAGGTCAGCCCCAGCATTTT. Its protein is CSVTSRDRAGQPQHF.